Included here is one TCR beta chain sequence, with context. Its antigen is unidentified. Losses at the gene ends were 3 bases for V and 4 bases for J; bases not matched to a gene: 5. The CDR3 length is 15 residues. Cultured CD4+ T cell DNA underwent sequencing with the Oncomine TCR Beta short-read assay. One entry per CDR3 protein, called by TCRdb with MiXCR from the PCR reads. The sample contains some 18,000 distinct CDR3 sequences, around 50% of which appear only once. Described treatment: 10-day PBMC culture with coronavirus spike peptide pools or control peptides (ViraFEST assay). Negative selection recovered the CD4+ T cells once they had spent around 11 days in culture. This sample stems from a study of vaccination and CD4 T cells after COVID-19. About the research overall: Blood was drawn a median around 71 days post second dose, range 14 to 241.

Here the sequenced sample was CD4+ T cells from blood, cultured in vitro, taken before SARS-CoV-2 vaccination. The clonotype originates from a human donor who had recovered from COVID-19. The chain combines TRBV12-3 or TRBV12-4 with TRBJ1-5; 8 bases match TRBD1. The CDR3 is CASSFSRQGNQPQHF. The CDR3 DNA is TGTGCCAGCAGTTTCAGCAGACAGGGGAATCAGCCCCAGCATTTT.